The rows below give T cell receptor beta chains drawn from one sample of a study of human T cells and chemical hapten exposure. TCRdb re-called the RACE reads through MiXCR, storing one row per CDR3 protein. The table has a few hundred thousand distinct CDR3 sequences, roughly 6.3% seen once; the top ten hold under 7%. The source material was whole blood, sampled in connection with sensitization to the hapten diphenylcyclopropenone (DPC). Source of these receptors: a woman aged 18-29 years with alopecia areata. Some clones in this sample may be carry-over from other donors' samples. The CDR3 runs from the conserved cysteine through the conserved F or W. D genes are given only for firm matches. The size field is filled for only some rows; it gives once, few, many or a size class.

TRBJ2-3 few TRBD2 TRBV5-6 TGTGCCAGCAGCTTGCGAACTAGCGGGGGGGCCGCAGATACGCAGTATTTT CASSLRTSGGAADTQYF
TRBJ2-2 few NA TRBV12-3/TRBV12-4 TGTGCGCAGGGGACGGGGCGCACCGGGGAGCTGTTTTTT CAQGTGRTGELFF
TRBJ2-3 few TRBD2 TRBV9 TGTGCCAGCAGCGTAGCGGGGGGGCCCACAGATACGCAGTATTTT CASSVAGGPTDTQYF
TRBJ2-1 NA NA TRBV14 TGTGCCAGCAGCACACGGGGGAACTCCTACAATGAGCAGTTCTTC CASSTRGNSYNEQFF
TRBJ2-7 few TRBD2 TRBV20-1 TGCAGTGCTAGAGAAGCGGGGGGCCCCTACGAGCAGTACTTC CSAREAGGPYEQYF
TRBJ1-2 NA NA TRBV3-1 TGTGCCAGCACAGGGCCCTATGGCTACACCTTC CASTGPYGYTF
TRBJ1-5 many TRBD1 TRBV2 TGTGCCAGCAGTGGGACAGGAAACAATCAGCCCCAGCATTTT CASSGTGNNQPQHF
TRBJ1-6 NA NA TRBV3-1 TGTGCCAGCAGCCAAGAGGTGGGGGCCAATAATTCACCCCTCCACTTT CASSQEVGANNSPLHF
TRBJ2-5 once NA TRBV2 TGTGCCAGCAGGACACCTATGACAGGGCGGGAGAAAGAGACCCAGTACTTC CASRTPMTGREKETQYF
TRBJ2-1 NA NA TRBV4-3 TGCGCCAGCAGCCCAAGTGCCCATGAGCAGTTCTTC CASSPSAHEQFF
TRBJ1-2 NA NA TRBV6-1 TGTGCCAGCAGTGAAAGAGACTATGGCTACACCTTC CASSERDYGYTF
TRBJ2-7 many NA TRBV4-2 TGTGCCAGCAGCCAAGATCTAAACTTTGAGTCCTACGAGCAGTACTTC CASSQDLNFESYEQYF
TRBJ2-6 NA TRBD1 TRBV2 TGTGCCAGCAGCGGACAGGGGACTGGGGCCAACGTCCTGACTTTC CASSGQGTGANVLTF
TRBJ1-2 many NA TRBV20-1 TGCAGTGCTGGACCGGGGGAAGGGGCCAAGAACTATGGCTACACCTTC CSAGPGEGAKNYGYTF
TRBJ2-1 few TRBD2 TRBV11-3 TGTGCCAGCAGCCCCCCCCTCGCTAGCGGGGGGGCCTTTGAGCAGTTCTTC CASSPPLASGGAFEQFF
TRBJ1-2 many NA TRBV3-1 TGTGCCAGCAGCCAGGGCTTAATCTATGGCTACACCTTC CASSQGLIYGYTF
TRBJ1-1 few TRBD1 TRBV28 TGTGCCAGCAGGTCAGGGGGCCTGGACACTGAAGCTTTCTTT CASRSGGLDTEAFF